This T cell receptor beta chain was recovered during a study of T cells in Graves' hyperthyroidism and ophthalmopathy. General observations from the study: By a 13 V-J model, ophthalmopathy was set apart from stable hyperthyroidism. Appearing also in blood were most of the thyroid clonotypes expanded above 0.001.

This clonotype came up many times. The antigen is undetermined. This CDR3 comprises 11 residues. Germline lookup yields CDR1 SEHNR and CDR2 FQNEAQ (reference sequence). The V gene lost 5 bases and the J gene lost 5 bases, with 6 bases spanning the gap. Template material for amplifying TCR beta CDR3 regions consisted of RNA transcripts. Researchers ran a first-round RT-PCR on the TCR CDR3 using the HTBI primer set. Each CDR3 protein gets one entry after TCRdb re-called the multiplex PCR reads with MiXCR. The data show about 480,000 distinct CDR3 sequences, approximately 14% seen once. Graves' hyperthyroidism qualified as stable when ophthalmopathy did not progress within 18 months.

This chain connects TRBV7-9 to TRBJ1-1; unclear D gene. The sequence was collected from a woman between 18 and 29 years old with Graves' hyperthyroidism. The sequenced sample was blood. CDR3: CASSLQTEAFF. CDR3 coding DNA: TGTGCCAGCAGCCTACAGACTGAAGCTTTCTTT. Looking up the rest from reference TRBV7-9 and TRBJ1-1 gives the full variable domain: DTGVSQNPRHKITKRGQNVTFRCDPISEHNRLYWYRQTLGQGPEFLTYFQNEAQLEKSRLLSDRFSAERPKGSFSTLEIQRTEQGDSAMYLCASSLQTEAFFGQGTRLTVV.